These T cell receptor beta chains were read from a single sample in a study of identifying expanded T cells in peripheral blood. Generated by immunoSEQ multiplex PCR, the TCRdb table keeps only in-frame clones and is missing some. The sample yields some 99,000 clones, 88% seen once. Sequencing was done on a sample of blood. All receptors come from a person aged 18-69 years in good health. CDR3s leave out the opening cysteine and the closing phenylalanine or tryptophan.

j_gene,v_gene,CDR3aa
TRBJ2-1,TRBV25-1,ASSEPLAGYNEQF
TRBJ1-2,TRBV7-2,ASSLMIDDGYT
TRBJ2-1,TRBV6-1,ASSSTGLEQF
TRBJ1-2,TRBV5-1,ASSLKGANLSGYT
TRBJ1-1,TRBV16,ASSLYRGYTEAF
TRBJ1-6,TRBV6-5,ASSYGRYNSPLH
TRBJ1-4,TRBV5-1,ASSPRTPTNEKLF
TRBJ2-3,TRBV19,ASSIIVGTDTQY
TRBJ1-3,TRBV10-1,ASSRGSGNTIY
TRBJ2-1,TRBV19,ASSIPLAGGPNEQF
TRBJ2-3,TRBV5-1,ASSSLAGGPDTQY
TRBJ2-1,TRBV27,ASSLKTTSAQF
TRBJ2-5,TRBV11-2,ASSLDPQGETQY
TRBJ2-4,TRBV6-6,ASSYGTLAKNIQY
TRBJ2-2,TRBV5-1,ASARGGVTGELF
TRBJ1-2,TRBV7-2,ASSLSGIYGYT
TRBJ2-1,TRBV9,ASSVEAAPNEQF
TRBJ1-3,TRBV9,ASSPDPGPGNTIY
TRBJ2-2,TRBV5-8,ASSSGLTFEYGELF
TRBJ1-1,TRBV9,ASSVVEGKAF
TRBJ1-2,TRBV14,ASSRRRAGANYGYT
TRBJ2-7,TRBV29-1,SVGGVGAFYEQY
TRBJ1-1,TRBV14,ASSPQLGTEAF
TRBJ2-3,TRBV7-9,ASSWGLAGGGATDTQY
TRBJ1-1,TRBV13,ASRPPNRRGAEAF
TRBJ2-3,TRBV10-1,ASSELGGAGPSTDTQY
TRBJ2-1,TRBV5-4,ASSLEFASKYEQF
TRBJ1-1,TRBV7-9,ASSLGQINTEAF
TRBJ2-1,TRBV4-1,ASSQGNRGGEQF
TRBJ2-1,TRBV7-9,ASRPLAGDYNEQF
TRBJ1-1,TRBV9,ASSGHGQGFEAF
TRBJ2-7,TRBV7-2,ASSLTDRSSYEQY
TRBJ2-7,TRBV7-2,ASRGGKYEQY
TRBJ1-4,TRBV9,ASSPYGTGNEKLF
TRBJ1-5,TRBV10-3,AISPGGQRNQPQH
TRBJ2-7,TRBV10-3,AISESWAVYEQY
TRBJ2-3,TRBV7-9,ASSLGAGGRDTQY
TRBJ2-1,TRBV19,ATPGGQGYNEQF
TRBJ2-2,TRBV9,ASSPPQGLALSGELF
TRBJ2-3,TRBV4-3,ASSQDYRGASTDTQY
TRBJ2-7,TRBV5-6,ASSPRDLAPEQY
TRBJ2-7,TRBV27,ASSNSGYEQY
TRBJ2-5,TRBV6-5,ASSDGTSGETQY
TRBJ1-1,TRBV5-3,ATPQGTEAF
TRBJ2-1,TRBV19,ASSVDPGYNEQF
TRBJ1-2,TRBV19,ASQGFDYGYT
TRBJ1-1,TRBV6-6,ASTTDTGTEAF
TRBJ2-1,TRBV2,ASRLPSNNEQF
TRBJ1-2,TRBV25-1,ASSESYTGYGYT
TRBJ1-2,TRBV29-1,SVEEGAGGYT
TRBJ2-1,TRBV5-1,ASSRPAGTDYNEQF
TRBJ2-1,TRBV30,ASDTGGFIDNEQF
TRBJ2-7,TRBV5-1,ASSLEVGSAYEQY
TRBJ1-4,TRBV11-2,ASSWGRGREKLF
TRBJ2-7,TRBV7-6,ASSAPGSGVLD
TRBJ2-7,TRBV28,ASSPRTGAYEQY
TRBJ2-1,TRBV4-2,ASSSRDDTYNEQF
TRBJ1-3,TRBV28,ASSFPAKGNTIY